Shown below are 17 T cell receptor beta chains from a single sample sequenced in a study of cytomegalovirus exposure and HLA in healthy donors (dated by TCRdb to 2015 to 2018). Receptors were amplified or captured by the immunoSEQ multiplex PCR assay. For the multiplex PCR, a mixture combining 60 forward primers for TCR Vbeta segments and 13 reverse primers for TCR Jbeta segments was used. TCRdb retrieved this table from immuneACCESS and kept in-frame rearrangements only. Not all clones are present; in checked studies, unresolved V genes account for under half, and no reason is known for the remainder. In all, the sample holds about 200,000 clones, and roughly 72% of those were seen once. Jointly, the top ten make up under 2% of the sample. The sample consisted of PBMCs. These receptors were taken from a man aged 25-40 years in good health and CMV-seronegative.

This clone has just a few counts. The CDR3 DNA reads as TGCGCCAGCAGCTTGTTGGTCCAGGGGAACACCGGGGAGCTGTTTTTT. The encoded protein is CASSLLVQGNTGELFF. The J gene is TRBJ2-2, the V gene TRBV5-1; D is perhaps TRBD1 (5 bases). The germline CDR1 and CDR2 sequences are SGHRS and YFSETQ. This CDR3 comprises 16 residues. V was clipped by 1 base and J by 1 base, with 11 bases between them.

The chain employs TRBV28 and TRBJ1-2; TRBD1 matches at 8 bases. The CDR3 is made up of 14 amino acids. The germline V gene encodes CDR1 MDHEN and CDR2 SYDVKM. V was clipped by 3 bases and J by 7 bases; unmatched bases: 7. The CDR3 loop is CASSFRGRAAGYTF. In nucleotides, the CDR3 is TGTGCCAGCAGTTTCAGGGGGCGAGCCGCTGGCTACACCTTC.

The rearrangement uses TRBV6-6 and TRBJ2-3; maybe TRBD2 (6 bases). The CDR3 runs to 14 residues. V was pared by 0 bases and J by 3 bases, with 7 bases between. The germline V gene encodes CDR1 MNHNY and CDR2 SVGAGI (reference sequence). CDR3 amino acids: CASSYSSGTDTQYF. CDR3 nucleotide sequence: TGTGCCAGCAGTTACTCTAGCGGAACAGATACGCAGTATTTT.

The CDR3 loop reads CASSVVGSSYNEQFF. Here the CDR3 DNA reads TGTGCCAGCAGCGTAGTGGGCTCCTCCTACAATGAGCAGTTCTTC. This chain uses TRBV9 with TRBJ2-1; D ambiguous. CDR3 length: 15 amino acids. The V gene's germline CDR1 is SGDLS and CDR2 YYNGEE. Deletions cut 0 bases from V and 0 bases from J, with 7 bases between.

The J gene is TRBJ2-6, the V gene TRBV7-3, with a weak D call TRBD1 (5 bases). Trimming took 5 bases from V and 1 from J, leaving 15 bases between them. The CDR3 is 17 amino acids. Looked up from germline, CDR1 is SGHTA and CDR2 is FQGTGA. Written as DNA, the CDR3 is TGTGCCAGCAGCCCTGGGGTGGGGCTATCTGGGGCCAACGTCCTGACTTTC. It encodes CASSPGVGLSGANVLTF.

The V gene is TRBV18, the J gene TRBJ2-5, with TRBD1 matching over 7 bases. The CDR3 contains 13 residues. The J segment lost 2 bases and the V segment lost 8 bases, leaving 5 bases of the junction unmatched. From germline, CDR1 is KGHSH and CDR2 LQKENI. For the CDR3, the DNA is TGTGCCAGCGCCCAGGGGGTACAAGAGACCCAGTACTTC. Protein: CASAQGVQETQYF.

The rearrangement joins TRBV4-1 to TRBJ1-2, with TRBD1 identical over 7 bases. After removal of 2 bases from V and 7 bases from J, the junction contained 10 bases not matched to a gene. Germline V CDR1 and CDR2: MGHRA, YSYEKL. The CDR3 is 15 residues long. CDR3 nucleotide sequence: TGCGCCAGCAGCCAACCGATCGAGGGGGCGGGTGGCTACACCTTC. This encodes CASSQPIEGAGGYTF.

The chain combines TRBV27 with TRBJ1-1, with D tentatively TRBD1 (6 bases). Germline V gives CDR1 MNHEY, CDR2 SMNVEV (reference sequence). V lost 5 bases to trimming and J lost 1 base, with 8 bases between them. The CDR3 sequence is 13 residues long. For the CDR3, the DNA is TGTGCCAGCAGTAAGACAGGGAACACTGAAGCTTTCTTT. This translates into CASSKTGNTEAFF.

The chain couples TRBV6-1 to TRBJ2-3; TRBD2 matches 8 bases. CDR3 length: 15 residues. Germline CDR1 MNHNS, CDR2 SASEGT. Unmatched junction bases numbered 2, after V lost 1 base and J lost 2 bases. The CDR3 here is CASSEDGRATDTQYF. In DNA, the CDR3 is TGTGCCAGCAGTGAAGACGGGAGGGCCACAGATACGCAGTATTTT.

The chain uses TRBV11-2 and TRBJ1-2; TRBD1 matches 7 bases. J was trimmed by 2 bases and V by 5 bases; bases with no gene match: 11. CDR3 size: 16 residues. Looked up from germline, CDR1 is SGHAT and CDR2 is FQNNGV. The CDR3 sequence is CASSPSRQGLNYGYTF. The CDR3 DNA is TGTGCCAGCAGCCCGAGCCGACAGGGTTTAAACTATGGCTACACCTTC.

As for this clone: The limits of the CDR3 on the DNA are not certain, so only TCRdb's listed CDR3 is given. The chain links TRBV6-1 to TRBJ1-5. The CDR3 is 13 residues long, counting both termini. The germline gives CDR1 MNHNS, CDR2 SASEGT. The CDR3 reads CASNSISVQPQHF.

This clone appeared a few times. The chain is built from TRBV10-3 and TRBJ2-7, with 10 bases that match TRBD1. Losses at the gene ends were 4 bases for V and 2 bases for J; bases not matched to a gene: 2. Germline V gives CDR1 ENHRY, CDR2 SYGVKD. The CDR3 covers 14 residues. The CDR3 protein is CAISVGTGAYEQYF. Written as DNA, the CDR3 is TGTGCCATCAGTGTTGGGACAGGGGCCTACGAGCAGTACTTC.

The chain employs TRBV6-1 and TRBJ1-1, with 9 nucleotides matching TRBD1. Trimming took 3 bases from V and 3 from J; bases not matched to a gene: 8. CDR1 is MNHNS, CDR2 SASEGT, per germline. There are 16 residues in the CDR3. CDR3: CASSDPRTGVYTEAFF. DNA for the CDR3: TGTGCCAGCAGTGACCCAAGGACAGGGGTCTACACTGAAGCTTTCTTT.

The chain is built from TRBV28 and TRBJ2-7; D remains ambiguous. Deletions cut 4 bases from V and 4 bases from J, with 8 bases between. This CDR3 has 12 residues. Germline values: CDR1 MDHEN, CDR2 SYDVKM. The DNA of the CDR3 is TGTGCCAGCAGTTCAGCCAGGTACGAGCAGTACTTC. It translates to CASSSARYEQYF.

The chain joins TRBV4-2 to TRBJ2-7, with 8 positions matching TRBD2. The CDR3 sequence is 16 residues long. Germline CDR1 is LGHNA and CDR2 is YNFKEQ. V was clipped by 2 bases and J by 3 bases; unmatched bases: 9. The DNA of the CDR3 is TGTGCCAGCAGCCAAATATCCACTAGCGGAAACTACGAGCAGTACTTC. Its translation: CASSQISTSGNYEQYF.

J is TRBJ2-7 and V is TRBV5-4; 10 positions match TRBD2. CDR3 size: 15 residues. V lost 1 base, J lost 4 bases, and 5 bases stayed unmatched. Germline assignment: CDR1 SGHNT and CDR2 YYREEE (reference sequence). CDR3 protein: CASSLRLAGLYEQYF. The DNA of the CDR3 is TGTGCCAGCAGCTTGAGACTAGCGGGTTTATACGAGCAGTACTTC.

V gene TRBV10-1 combines with J gene TRBJ2-7; D uncertain. In germline, CDR1 is WNHNN, CDR2 SYGVQD (reference sequence). The CDR3 is 11 residues long. V lost 8 bases, J lost 3 bases, and 8 bases lay in between. The CDR3 is CASGDLYEQYF. DNA of the CDR3: TGCGCCAGCGGAGACCTCTACGAGCAGTACTTC.